This TCR beta chain was obtained from a study of T-cell memory formation after mild COVID-19. Study as a whole: TCR clustering was largely donor specific.

TCRdb used MiXCR to reprocess the 5' RACE reads, holding one entry per CDR3 protein. The table has 470,000 or so distinct CDR3 sequences, around a quarter seen once. Turning to this clonotype: Its antigen remains unidentified.

Study-wide findings and caveats: For contracting clones, CD4+ ones sat mainly in CM and EM, CD8+ in EMRA. Pre-infection memory showed some responding clones, and this suggested that cross-reactive memory joined.

The specimen was PBMCs or a T cell subset sorted from them (not recorded which). The TCR sequence derives from an adult woman who had mild COVID-19 (a few samples of this study predate the infection). Cell type and time point are not known.

CDR3 sequence: CSVRRAGDSNQPQHF. The CDR3 nucleotides read TGCAGTGTCAGGAGGGCTGGGGATAGCAATCAGCCCCAGCATTTT. This chain joins TRBV20-1 and TRBJ1-5; D gene unclear. V lost 7 bases to trimming and J lost 0 bases, with 16 bases between them. Per germline, CDR1 DFQATT and CDR2 SNEGSKA (reference sequence). This CDR3 contains 15 residues.